A single sample is the source of the 6 T cell receptor beta chains below, sequenced in a study of T-cell memory formation after mild COVID-19. MiXCR, run by TCRdb on the 5' RACE reads, gives a single entry per CDR3 protein. The data show about 110,000 distinct CDR3 sequences, with 15% to 20% seen just once and roughly 27% held by the top ten. What was sequenced was PBMCs or a T cell subset sorted from them (not recorded which). The receptors were gathered from an adult woman who had mild COVID-19 (a few samples of this study predate the infection). Cell type and time point are not known.

The V gene is TRBV30, the J gene TRBJ2-1; TRBD2 agrees at 12 bases. The CDR3 is 18 amino acids. CDR1 is GTSNPN and CDR2 is SVGIG in the germline V gene (reference sequence). V dropped 0 bases and J dropped 4; count of bases not matched to a gene: 10. The CDR3: CAWSVESLGLAGYNEQFF. For the CDR3, the DNA is TGTGCCTGGAGTGTAGAAAGCCTGGGACTAGCGGGTTACAATGAGCAGTTCTTC.

A remark on this clonotype: At one boundary the junction diverges from the germline segment, which might be a read error. The chain uses TRBV4-3 and TRBJ2-2, with 8 bases aligning to TRBD2. Germline V gene data show CDR1 as LGHNA and CDR2 as YSLEER. The CDR3 is 15 amino acids. The CDR3 reads CASGTGLAGTVELFF. For the CDR3, the DNA is TGCGCCAGCGGAACTGGACTAGCTGGCACCGTGGAGCTGTTTTTT.

The chain has TRBV6-5 and TRBJ2-7, with 10 bases lining up with TRBD1. Trimming removed 4 bases from V and 6 bases from J; junction bases left unmatched: 6. CDR1 MNHEY and CDR2 SVGAGI come from the germline V gene. CDR3 length: 14 amino acids. This CDR3 reads CASSFRQGAGEQYF. CDR3 coding DNA: TGTGCCAGCAGTTTTCGACAGGGGGCGGGCGAGCAGTACTTC.

In its sample, this clonotype was seen a few times. This chain connects TRBV20-1 to TRBJ1-5; D remains unclear. This CDR3 is 16 amino acids long. CDR1 is DFQATT, CDR2 SNEGSKA, per germline (reference sequence). Trimming shortened V by 5 bases and J by 0 bases, and 17 bases separated the two germline ends. CDR3 sequence reads: CSARLVEEYSNQPQHF. DNA of the CDR3: TGCAGTGCTCGTCTCGTGGAGGAATATAGCAATCAGCCCCAGCATTTT.

This sequence joins TRBV6-5 and TRBJ1-1; maybe TRBD1 (6 bases). CDR3 length equals 13 residues. The germline V gene has CDR1 MNHEY and CDR2 SVGAGI. Trimming took off 9 bases at V and 4 bases at J, with 15 bases between the two ends. CDR3: CASRGQRGTEAFF. In DNA, the CDR3 is TGTGCCAGTCGTGGACAGAGGGGCACTGAAGCTTTCTTT.

The chain is built from TRBV12-3 or TRBV12-4 and TRBJ2-3; 7 bases fit TRBD1. CDR3 length equals 15 residues. V trimming: 6 bases; J trimming: 5 bases; junction bases outside the gene matches: 11. CDR3 sequence (DNA): TGTGCCAGCAGCTCGGGTGACAGGGATGTAGATACGCAGTATTTT. The encoded protein is CASSSGDRDVDTQYF.